This entry features one TCR beta chain sequence. Its specificity is unknown. The investigators amplified TCR beta CDR3 regions from RNA transcripts. The HTBI primer set drove a first-round RT-PCR of the TCR CDR3. TCRdb independently ran MiXCR on the multiplex PCR reads; one entry per CDR3 protein. Here the sample spans approximately 560,000 distinct CDR3 sequences, about 15% being singletons. This entry is derived from a study of T cells in Graves' hyperthyroidism and ophthalmopathy. The study's findings and limits: Ophthalmopathy was separated from stable hyperthyroidism by a 13 V-J model. The blood repertoire included most of the expanded thyroid clonotypes above 0.001.

The ends were cut back, 6 bases at V and 8 bases at J, with 13 bases in the middle. The CDR3 covers 12 residues. Germline values: CDR1 LNHNV, CDR2 YYDKDF (reference sequence). The patients, who ranged from 18 to 65 in age, presented with newly diagnosed hyperthyroidism lasting under 2 months. Thyroid ultrasound and orbital computed tomography, with clinical symptoms and serum thyroxine and TRAb, informed diagnoses. Sequenced: blood. This sequence joins TRBV15 and TRBJ1-2; D is perhaps TRBD1 (5 bases). This TCR was recovered from a woman in her twenties or thirties with Graves' hyperthyroidism. CDR3 amino acids: CATRLGGGGYTF. Written as DNA, the CDR3 is TGTGCCACCAGGTTGGGGGGAGGAGGCTACACCTTC.